These T cell receptor beta chains were read from a single sample in a study of PD-1 blockade in classical Hodgkin lymphoma. Method: immunoSEQ multiplex PCR; TCRdb's copy keeps in-frame clones and lacks some. The repertoire holds roughly 20,000 clones, with about 80% as singletons. The sequencing used peripheral blood mononuclear cells (PBMCs), collected before the fourth cycle of nivolumab. These receptors all come from a human donor with classical Hodgkin lymphoma. Each CDR3 is given with its conserved first and last residue. The order of the fields is V gene, J gene, CDR3 protein.

V gene: TRBV18
J gene: TRBJ2-1
CDR3 protein: CASSPYRSGANEQFF

V gene: TRBV6-1
J gene: TRBJ1-5
CDR3 protein: CASSELGGGNQPQHF

V gene: TRBV14
J gene: TRBJ2-7
CDR3 protein: CASSQGWGPAYEQYF

V gene: TRBV5-1
J gene: TRBJ2-5
CDR3 protein: CASSLSHGIAAQETQYF

V gene: TRBV19
J gene: TRBJ2-1
CDR3 protein: CASSGRGTSFLNEQFF

V gene: TRBV15
J gene: TRBJ1-1
CDR3 protein: CATSRGQGTNTEAFF

V gene: TRBV6-5
J gene: TRBJ2-5
CDR3 protein: CASSYSTVKGVETQYF

V gene: TRBV9
J gene: TRBJ2-7
CDR3 protein: CASSARVITGALREQYF

V gene: TRBV9
J gene: TRBJ2-7
CDR3 protein: CASSLAGLSYEQYF

V gene: TRBV2
J gene: TRBJ1-5
CDR3 protein: CASNARTGSNQPQHF